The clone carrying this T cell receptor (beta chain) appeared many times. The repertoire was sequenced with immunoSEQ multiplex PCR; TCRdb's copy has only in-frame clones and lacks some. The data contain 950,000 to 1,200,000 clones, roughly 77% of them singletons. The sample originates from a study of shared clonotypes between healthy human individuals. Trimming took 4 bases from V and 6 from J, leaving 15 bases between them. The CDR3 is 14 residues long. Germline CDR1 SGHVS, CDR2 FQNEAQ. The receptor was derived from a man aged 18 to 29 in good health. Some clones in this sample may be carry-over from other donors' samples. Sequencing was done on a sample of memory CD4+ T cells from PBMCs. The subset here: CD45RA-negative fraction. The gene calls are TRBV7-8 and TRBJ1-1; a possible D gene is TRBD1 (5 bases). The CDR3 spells CASSYFGGSSEAFF. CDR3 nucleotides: TGTGCCAGCAGCTATTTCGGGGGTTCGTCTGAAGCTTTCTTT.